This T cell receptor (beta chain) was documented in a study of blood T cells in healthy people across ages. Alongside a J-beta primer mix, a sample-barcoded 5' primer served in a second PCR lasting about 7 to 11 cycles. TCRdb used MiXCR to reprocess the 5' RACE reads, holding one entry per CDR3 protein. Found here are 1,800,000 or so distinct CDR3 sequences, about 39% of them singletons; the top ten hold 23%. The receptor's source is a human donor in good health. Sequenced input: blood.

The CDR3 region has the DNA TGTGCCAGCAGCCTCCTGAGATCACCCCTCCACTTT. This encodes CASSLLRSPLHF. The chain couples TRBV6-2 or TRBV6-3 to TRBJ1-6; D remains unclear. Trimming removed 6 bases at V and 10 bases at J, with 10 bases between. Germline V gene lookup returns CDR1 MNHEY and CDR2 SVGEGT. The CDR3 is 12 residues long.